The source of this T cell receptor (beta chain) is a study of blood T cell repertoires in COVID-19. On the study more broadly: The analysed material was cDNA or gDNA that came from T cells, B-cell-depleted T cells, or PBMCs.

Libraries were prepared by immunoSEQ multiplex PCR; TCRdb keeps only in-frame clonotypes and omits some of them. This table has 350,000 to 550,000 clones, around 88% appearing once. Germline CDR1 reads MGHDK; CDR2 reads SYGVNS. V shed 2 bases and J shed 0 bases, with 18 bases lying between them. The CDR3 runs to 18 residues. The chain joins TRBV25-1 to TRBJ2-3; perhaps TRBD2 as D (5 bases). This sequence was found in a woman aged 30 to 39 with acute or convalescent COVID-19. What was sequenced was peripheral blood. The CDR3 coding sequence is TGTGCCAGCAGTGAAACCCCCCCTATTCGGACTAGCACAGATACGCAGTATTTT. Translating it yields CASSETPPIRTSTDTQYF.